The 27 T cell receptor beta chains in this list originate from one sample, sequenced in a study of CD8+ T cells in alopecia areata. Described treatment: oral pan-JAK inhibitor, 5-10 mg twice daily. RNA, once extracted, was reverse transcribed into cDNA for use as the sequencing template. Using immunoSEQ multiplex PCR, the repertoire was profiled, and TCRdb retains in-frame clones only, with some absent. The data contain about 270,000 clones, 60% of them singletons. Material: CD4+ T cells sorted from blood, obtained around week 54, from a patient treated with tofacitinib. These receptors came from a human donor with alopecia areata.

The genes are TRBV23-1 and TRBJ1-5, with D unclear. TRBV23-1 is given ORF status, its function remaining uncertain. Trimming stripped 7 bases from V and 1 base from J, with 14 bases between. The CDR3 contains 15 residues. The CDR3 nucleotides read TGCGCCAGCAATAGGAGGGTAAGGAGCAATCAGCCCCAGCATTTT. This encodes CASNRRVRSNQPQHF.

The gene calls are TRBV29-1 and TRBJ1-2; D is undetermined. The CDR3 is made up of 13 amino acids. Between the trimmed V and J ends, which lost 3 bases and 4 bases, there was a span of 12 bases. Germline lookup yields CDR1 SQVTM and CDR2 ANQGSEA. CDR3 DNA: TGCAGCGTTGAGTTGGGGTTTTTCTATGGCTACACCTTC. This gives the protein CSVELGFFYGYTF.

This clone was counted between two and nine times. The CDR3, as DNA: TGTGCCAGCAGGGGGTTCACTAATGAAAAACTGTTTTTT. Its protein product is CASRGFTNEKLFF. The rearrangement uses TRBV6-1 and TRBJ1-4, with unresolved D. CDR1 is MNHNS, CDR2 SASEGT, per germline. V was shortened by 6 bases and J by 2 bases, with 7 bases between the two germline ends. This CDR3 is built from 13 residues.

This clone was found a few times. The chain links TRBV4-1 to TRBJ2-1, with no clear D. V lost 3 bases to trimming and J lost 0 bases, with 12 bases between them. The germline V gene has CDR1 MGHRA and CDR2 YSYEKL. There are 16 residues in the CDR3. In DNA, the CDR3 is TGCGCCAGCAGCCAGATAGACCTTTTCTCCTACAATGAGCAGTTCTTC. It specifies CASSQIDLFSYNEQFF.

The V call is TRBV5-4, the J call TRBJ2-1; 15 bases fit TRBD2. CDR3 size: 20 residues. Trimming at V came to 4 bases and at J to 3 bases, leaving 14 bases not matched to a gene. The germline gives CDR1 SGHNT, CDR2 YYREEE (reference sequence). CDR3 sequence: CASSTRTSGGANGGYNEQFF. The CDR3 DNA reads TGTGCCAGCAGCACCCGGACTAGCGGGGGGGCTAACGGCGGCTACAATGAGCAGTTCTTC.

The chain joins TRBV11-3 to TRBJ2-1; D is unclear. The CDR3 is made up of 13 amino acids. Germline V lookup: CDR1 SGHNT, CDR2 YENEEA. V was cut by 2 bases and J by 4 bases, with 6 bases left in between. CDR3 sequence: CASSLNRYNEQFF. For the CDR3, the DNA is TGTGCCAGCAGCTTAAATCGGTACAATGAGCAGTTCTTC.

The chain is built from TRBV29-1 and TRBJ2-7, with a tentative D call TRBD2 (6 bases). The CDR3 has 12 amino acids. Trimming removed 3 bases at V and 6 bases at J, with 12 bases between. Germline V gene sequence: CDR1 SQVTM, CDR2 ANQGSEA. CDR3 coding DNA: TGCAGCGTTGACGGGGGAATGGGCGAGCAGTACTTC. Amino acid sequence: CSVDGGMGEQYF.

CDR3 sequence (DNA): TGTGCCAGCAGTTTTTTAGGAGGGAACCAAGAGACCCAGTACTTC. As protein: CASSFLGGNQETQYF. The chain combines TRBV27 with TRBJ2-5; D perhaps matches TRBD2 (6 bases). Trimming took off 3 bases at V and 0 bases at J, with 11 bases between the two ends. CDR1 MNHEY and CDR2 SMNVEV come from the germline V gene (reference sequence). CDR3 size: 15 residues.

This clone occurred once. This chain links TRBV25-1 with TRBJ1-6, with D possibly being TRBD1 (6 bases). V lost 3 bases, J lost 7 bases, and 19 bases lay in between. Germline-derived CDR1 and CDR2 are MGHDK and SYGVNS. The CDR3 extends over 17 amino acids. The CDR3 bases are TGTGCCAGCAGTGATAATACAGGGAGGGTGTACAATTCACCCCTCCACTTT. This encodes CASSDNTGRVYNSPLHF.

V gene TRBV5-1 combines with J gene TRBJ1-5; no firm D call. The CDR3 sequence is 15 residues long. Trimming shortened V by 4 bases and J by 5 bases, and 16 bases separated the two germline ends. CDR1 is SGHRS and CDR2 is YFSETQ in the germline V gene. CDR3 sequence: CASSPEGQTYQPQHF. CDR3 sequence (DNA): TGCGCCAGCAGCCCCGAGGGCCAGACATATCAGCCCCAGCATTTT.

The J gene is TRBJ1-1, the V gene TRBV29-1; D uncertain. The germline V gene encodes CDR1 SQVTM and CDR2 ANQGSEA. CDR3 size: 13 residues. The V and J ends lost 4 bases and 0 bases respectively, with 9 bases between them. The DNA for the CDR3 is TGCAGCGTTGGGGGATTCATGAACACTGAAGCTTTCTTT. This encodes CSVGGFMNTEAFF.

V and J are TRBV29-1 and TRBJ2-3, with D possibly being TRBD2 (7 bases). CDR3 size: 14 residues. Germline-derived CDR1 and CDR2 are SQVTM and ANQGSEA. V shed 7 bases and J shed 1 base, with 15 bases lying between them. DNA for the CDR3: TGCAGCGCCCGCGGGGGCCAAGGCACAGATACGCAGTATTTT. Amino acids: CSARGGQGTDTQYF.

The chain is built from TRBV9 and TRBJ2-2, with 7 bases identical to TRBD1. V trimming: 4 bases; J trimming: 0 bases; junction bases outside the gene matches: 15. The CDR3 covers 19 residues. Germline V gene data show CDR1 as SGDLS and CDR2 as YYNGEE. The CDR3: CASSLRDSAFYANTGELFF. The CDR3 DNA reads as TGTGCCAGCAGCCTCCGGGACAGCGCCTTCTACGCGAACACCGGGGAGCTGTTTTTT.

This clone was seen only a few times. This chain joins TRBV13 and TRBJ1-6; a weak D match, TRBD1 (6 bases). The CDR3 is made up of 15 amino acids. V lost 6 bases to trimming and J lost 7 bases, with 16 bases between them. Germline lookup yields CDR1 PRHDT and CDR2 FYEKMQ (reference sequence). CDR3 DNA: TGTGCCAGCAGTCGGGACACCATACCCAATTCACCCCTCCACTTT. Translated: CASSRDTIPNSPLHF. The entire variable domain, with the rest obtained from reference TRBV13 and TRBJ1-6, is as follows: AAGVIQSPRHLIKEKRETATLKCYPIPRHDTVYWYQQGPGQDPQFLISFYEKMQSDKGSIPDRFSAQQFSDYHSELNMSSLELGDSALYFCASSRDTIPNSPLHFGNGTRLTVT.

The chain combines TRBV2 with TRBJ1-1; D is unresolved. This CDR3 is 14 amino acids long. V was shortened by 0 bases and J by 8 bases, with 13 bases between the two germline ends. CDR1 is SNHLY and CDR2 is FYNNEI in the germline V gene. For the CDR3, the DNA is TGTGCCAGCAGTGAAGCGCTTCCGGGCAGGGAAGCTTTCTTT. This gives the protein CASSEALPGREAFF.

The chain combines TRBV6-1 with TRBJ2-5; possible D gene TRBD1, 6 bases. Trimming shortened V by 7 bases and J by 2 bases, and 14 bases separated the two germline ends. From germline, CDR1 is MNHNS and CDR2 SASEGT. This CDR3 comprises 14 residues. The CDR3 DNA is TGTGCCAGCAATTTCGAGGGGGTGCAAGAGACCCAGTACTTC. As protein: CASNFEGVQETQYF.

The chain links TRBV6-1 to TRBJ2-1, with D possibly being TRBD2 (5 bases). The V end lost 6 bases, the J end lost 9 bases, and 15 bases lay between the germline ends. This CDR3 comprises 13 residues. Germline CDR1 MNHNS, CDR2 SASEGT. CDR3 nucleotide sequence: TGTGCCAGCAGACCGGGAACTTTGAGTGAGCAGTTCTTC. It yields the protein CASRPGTLSEQFF.

Worth noting for this clone: Within the sample, other DNA sequences also encode this same CDR3. The chain joins TRBV7-9 to TRBJ2-3; possibly TRBD1 for D (6 bases). V gave up 6 bases and J gave up 3 bases, with 10 bases separating them. Germline V lookup: CDR1 SEHNR, CDR2 FQNEAQ (reference sequence). This CDR3 has 13 residues. This chain's CDR3 is CASSLQGTDTQYF. The CDR3 coding sequence is TGTGCCAGCAGTTTACAGGGTACAGATACGCAGTATTTT.

The chain links TRBV29-1 to TRBJ1-2, with D tentatively TRBD1 (5 bases). V lost 6 bases and J 4 bases, leaving 15 bases between the germline ends. This CDR3 spans 13 amino acids. In germline, CDR1 is SQVTM, CDR2 ANQGSEA. In nucleotides, the CDR3 is TGCAGCGTGGAACCCCCAGGGACCTATGGCTACACCTTC. Protein sequence: CSVEPPGTYGYTF.

The V call is TRBV5-1, the J call TRBJ1-5; D perhaps matches TRBD1 (5 bases). CDR3 length: 14 amino acids. With 1 base removed from V and 6 bases from J, the gap between germline ends came to 11 bases. Looked up from germline, CDR1 is SGHRS and CDR2 is YFSETQ. CDR3 amino acids: CASSLRGEGQPQHF. The CDR3 DNA reads as TGCGCCAGCAGCTTGAGGGGAGAAGGTCAGCCCCAGCATTTT.

This clone has just a few counts. V usage is TRBV29-1 and J usage is TRBJ1-2; TRBD1 is a possible D gene (5 bases). V shed 6 bases and J shed 4 bases, with 15 bases lying between them. The CDR3 is made up of 13 amino acids. Germline V gene lookup returns CDR1 SQVTM and CDR2 ANQGSEA. The CDR3 nucleotides read TGCAGCGTAGACCCGGGACCCAGCTATGGCTACACCTTC. It yields the protein CSVDPGPSYGYTF.

The V call is TRBV4-2, the J call TRBJ1-6; weak D call: TRBD1 (6 bases). This CDR3 contains 16 residues. The ends were cut back, 1 base at V and 5 bases at J, with 12 bases in the middle. The germline gives CDR1 LGHNA, CDR2 YNFKEQ. The CDR3: CASSQGLGQNNSPLHF. CDR3 nucleotides: TGTGCCAGCAGCCAAGGGCTGGGACAAAATAATTCACCCCTCCACTTT.

This chain uses TRBV25-1 with TRBJ1-6; no definite D call. Germline CDR1 reads MGHDK; CDR2 reads SYGVNS. V was shortened by 1 base and J by 8 bases, with 18 bases between the two germline ends. There are 17 residues in the CDR3. The CDR3 nucleotides are TGTGCCAGCAGTGAATGGTCCGCCGGGGTCAGCGATTCACCCCTCCACTTT. Protein sequence: CASSEWSAGVSDSPLHF.

The rearrangement joins TRBV7-9 to TRBJ1-5, with a possible D match to TRBD1 (6 bases). V was cut by 5 bases and J by 6 bases, with 20 bases left in between. CDR1 SEHNR and CDR2 FQNEAQ come from the germline V gene (reference sequence). The CDR3 extends over 16 amino acids. The CDR3 spells CASSPEDRLGGQPQHF. The CDR3 nucleotides read TGTGCCAGCAGCCCGGAGGACAGACTGGGGGGTCAGCCCCAGCATTTT.

The J gene is TRBJ2-2, the V gene TRBV9; D not certain. Trimming cost V 0 bases and J 3 bases, with 15 bases left between them. Germline V gene sequence: CDR1 SGDLS, CDR2 YYNGEE. This CDR3 comprises 17 residues. The CDR3 DNA sequence: TGTGCCAGCAGCGTAGCTAGATCCACGCCATACACCGGGGAGCTGTTTTTT. Translating gives CASSVARSTPYTGELFF. The full variable domain, completed using reference TRBV9 and TRBJ2-2, is DSGVTQTPKHLITATGQRVTLRCSPRSGDLSVYWYQQSLDQGLQFLIQYYNGEERAKGNILERFSAQQFPDLHSELNLSSLELGDSALYFCASSVARSTPYTGELFFGEGSRLTVL.

This chain joins TRBV7-2 and TRBJ2-1; D possibly corresponds to TRBD2 (5 bases). This CDR3 comprises 15 residues. Germline CDR1 is SGHTA and CDR2 is FQGNSA. The V and J ends lost 4 bases and 1 base respectively, with 11 bases between them. The DNA of the CDR3 is TGTGCCAGCAGCTACACTCGGGGATCCTACAATGAGCAGTTCTTC. Translation gives CASSYTRGSYNEQFF.

The V and J genes are TRBV29-1 and TRBJ1-1; D not certain. This CDR3 contains 13 residues. Per germline, CDR1 SQVTM and CDR2 ANQGSEA. Trimming pared 3 bases from V and 0 bases from J, leaving 8 bases between. CDR3 DNA: TGCAGCGTTGATAGGGCCGTGAACACTGAAGCTTTCTTT. It translates to CSVDRAVNTEAFF.